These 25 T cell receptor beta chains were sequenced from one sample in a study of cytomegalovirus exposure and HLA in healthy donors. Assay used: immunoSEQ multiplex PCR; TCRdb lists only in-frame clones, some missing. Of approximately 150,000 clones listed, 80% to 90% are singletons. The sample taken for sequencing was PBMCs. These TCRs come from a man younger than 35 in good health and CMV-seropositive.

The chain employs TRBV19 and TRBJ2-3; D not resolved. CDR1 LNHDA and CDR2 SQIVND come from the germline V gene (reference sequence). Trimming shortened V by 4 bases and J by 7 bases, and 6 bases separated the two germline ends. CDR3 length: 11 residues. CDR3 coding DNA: TGTGCCAGTAGTACCCTCCATACGCAGTATTTT. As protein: CASSTLHTQYF.

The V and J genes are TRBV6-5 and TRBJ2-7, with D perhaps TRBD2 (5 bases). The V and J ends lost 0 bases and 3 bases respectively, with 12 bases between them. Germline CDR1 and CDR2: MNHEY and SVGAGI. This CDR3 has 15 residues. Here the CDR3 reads CASSYSGAGLYEQYF. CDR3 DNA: TGTGCCAGCAGTTACTCGGGCGCCGGACTCTACGAGCAGTACTTC.

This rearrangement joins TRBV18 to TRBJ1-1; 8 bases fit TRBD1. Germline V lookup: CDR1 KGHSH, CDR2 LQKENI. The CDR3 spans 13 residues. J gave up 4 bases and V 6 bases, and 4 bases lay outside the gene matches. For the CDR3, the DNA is TGTGCCAGCTCGCTCCAGGGGGCCACTGAAGCTTTCTTT. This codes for CASSLQGATEAFF.

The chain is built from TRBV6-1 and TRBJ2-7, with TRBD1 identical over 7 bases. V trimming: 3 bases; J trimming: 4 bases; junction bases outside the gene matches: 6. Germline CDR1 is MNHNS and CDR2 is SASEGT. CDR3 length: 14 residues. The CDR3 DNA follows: TGTGCCAGCAGTGAGGCACAGGGGAGTTACGAGCAGTACTTC. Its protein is CASSEAQGSYEQYF.

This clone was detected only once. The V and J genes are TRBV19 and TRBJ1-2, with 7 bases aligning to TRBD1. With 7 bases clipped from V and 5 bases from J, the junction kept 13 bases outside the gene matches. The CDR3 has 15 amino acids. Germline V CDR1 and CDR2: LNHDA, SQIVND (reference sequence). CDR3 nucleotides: TGTGCCAGTACCCCCCGGATGACAGGGAGTTATGGCTACACCTTC. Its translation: CASTPRMTGSYGYTF.

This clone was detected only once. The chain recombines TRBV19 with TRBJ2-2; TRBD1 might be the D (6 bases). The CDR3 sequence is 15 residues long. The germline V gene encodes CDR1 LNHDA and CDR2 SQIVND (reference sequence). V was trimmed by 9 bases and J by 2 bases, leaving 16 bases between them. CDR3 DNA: TGTGCCAGCACCGCCGGGACACTTAACACCGGGGAGCTGTTTTTT. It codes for CASTAGTLNTGELFF.

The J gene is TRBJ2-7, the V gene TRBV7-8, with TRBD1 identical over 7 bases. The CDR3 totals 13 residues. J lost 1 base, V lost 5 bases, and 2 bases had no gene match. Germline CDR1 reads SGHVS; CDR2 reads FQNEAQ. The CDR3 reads CASSQGDSYEQYF. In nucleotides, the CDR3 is TGTGCCAGCAGCCAGGGGGATTCCTACGAGCAGTACTTC.

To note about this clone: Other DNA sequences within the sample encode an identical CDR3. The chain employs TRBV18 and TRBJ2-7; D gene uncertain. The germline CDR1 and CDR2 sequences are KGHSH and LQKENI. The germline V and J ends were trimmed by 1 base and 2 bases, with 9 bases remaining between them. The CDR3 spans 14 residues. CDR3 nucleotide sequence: TGTGCCAGCTCACCACGAGGCGCTACCTACGAGCAGTACTTC. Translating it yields CASSPRGATYEQYF.

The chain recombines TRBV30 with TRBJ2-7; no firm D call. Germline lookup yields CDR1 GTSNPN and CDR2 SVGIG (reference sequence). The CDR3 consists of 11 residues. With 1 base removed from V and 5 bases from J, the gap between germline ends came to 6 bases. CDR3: CAWSERNEQYF. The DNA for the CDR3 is TGTGCCTGGAGTGAGAGGAACGAGCAGTACTTC.

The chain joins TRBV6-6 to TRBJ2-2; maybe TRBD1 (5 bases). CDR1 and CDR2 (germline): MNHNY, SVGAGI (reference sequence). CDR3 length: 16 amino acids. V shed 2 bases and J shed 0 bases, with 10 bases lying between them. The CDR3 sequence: CASSYQQGSNTGELFF. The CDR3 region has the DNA TGTGCCAGCAGTTACCAGCAGGGATCGAACACCGGGGAGCTGTTTTTT.

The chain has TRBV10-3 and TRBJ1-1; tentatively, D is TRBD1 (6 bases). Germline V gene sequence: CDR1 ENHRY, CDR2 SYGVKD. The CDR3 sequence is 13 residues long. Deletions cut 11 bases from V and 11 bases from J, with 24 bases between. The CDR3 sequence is CAVSLGGEGWAFF. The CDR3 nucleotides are TGTGCCGTAAGCCTTGGGGGCGAGGGTTGGGCTTTCTTT.

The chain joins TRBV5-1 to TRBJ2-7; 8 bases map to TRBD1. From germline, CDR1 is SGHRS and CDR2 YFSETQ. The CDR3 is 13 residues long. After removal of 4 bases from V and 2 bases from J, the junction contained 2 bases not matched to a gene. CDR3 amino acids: CASSGTGAYEQYF. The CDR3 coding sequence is TGCGCCAGCAGCGGGACAGGAGCCTACGAGCAGTACTTC.

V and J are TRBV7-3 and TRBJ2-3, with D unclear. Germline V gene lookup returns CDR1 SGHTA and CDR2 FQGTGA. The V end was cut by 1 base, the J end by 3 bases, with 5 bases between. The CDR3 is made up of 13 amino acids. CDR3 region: CASSLSSTDTQYF. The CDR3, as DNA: TGTGCCAGCAGCTTAAGTTCTACAGATACGCAGTATTTT.

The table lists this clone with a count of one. The CDR3 reads CASSVEALTGTDTQYF. The CDR3 DNA follows: TGTGCCAGCAGCGTAGAGGCTCTTACCGGGACAGATACGCAGTATTTT. The V call is TRBV9, the J call TRBJ2-3, with D hard to call. Germline V gene lookup returns CDR1 SGDLS and CDR2 YYNGEE. The CDR3 runs 16 residues. Trimming left V 0 bases short and J 3 bases short, with 14 bases between.

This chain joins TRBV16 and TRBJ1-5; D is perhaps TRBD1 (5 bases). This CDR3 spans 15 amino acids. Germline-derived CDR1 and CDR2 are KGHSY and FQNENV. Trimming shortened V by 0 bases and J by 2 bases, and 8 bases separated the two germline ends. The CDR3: CASSQSTVRNQPQHF. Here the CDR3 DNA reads TGTGCCAGCAGCCAATCGACAGTCCGCAATCAGCCCCAGCATTTT.

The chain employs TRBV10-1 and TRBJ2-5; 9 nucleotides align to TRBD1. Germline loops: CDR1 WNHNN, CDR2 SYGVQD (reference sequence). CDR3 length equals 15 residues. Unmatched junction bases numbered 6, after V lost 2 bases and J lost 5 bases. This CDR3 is CASSEPGQGRETQYF. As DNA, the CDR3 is TGCGCCAGCAGTGAGCCGGGACAGGGAAGGGAGACCCAGTACTTC.

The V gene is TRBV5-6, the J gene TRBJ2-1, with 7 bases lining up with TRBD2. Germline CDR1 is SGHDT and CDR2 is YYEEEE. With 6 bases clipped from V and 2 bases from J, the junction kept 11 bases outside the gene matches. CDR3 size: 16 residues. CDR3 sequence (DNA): TGTGCCAGCATCCTTGGAGTAGCGGGTGCCTACAATGAGCAGTTCTTC. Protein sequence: CASILGVAGAYNEQFF.

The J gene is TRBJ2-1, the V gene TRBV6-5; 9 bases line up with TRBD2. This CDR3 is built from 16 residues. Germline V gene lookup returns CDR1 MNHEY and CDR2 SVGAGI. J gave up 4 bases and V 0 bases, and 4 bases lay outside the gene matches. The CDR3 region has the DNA TGTGCCAGCAGTTACTCGCCTAGCGGGGCATACAATGAGCAGTTCTTC. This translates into CASSYSPSGAYNEQFF.

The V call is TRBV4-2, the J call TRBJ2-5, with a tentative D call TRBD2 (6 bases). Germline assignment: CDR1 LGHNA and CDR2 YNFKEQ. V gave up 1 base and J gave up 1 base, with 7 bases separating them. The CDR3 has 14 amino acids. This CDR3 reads CASSQGGAQETQYF. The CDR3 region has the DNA TGTGCCAGCAGCCAAGGCGGGGCCCAAGAGACCCAGTACTTC.

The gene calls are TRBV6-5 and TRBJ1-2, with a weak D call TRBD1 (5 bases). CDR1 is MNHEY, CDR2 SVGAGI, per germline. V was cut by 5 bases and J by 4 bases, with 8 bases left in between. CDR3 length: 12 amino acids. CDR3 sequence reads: CASSDSTYGYTF. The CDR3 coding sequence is TGTGCCAGCAGTGACAGCACCTATGGCTACACCTTC.

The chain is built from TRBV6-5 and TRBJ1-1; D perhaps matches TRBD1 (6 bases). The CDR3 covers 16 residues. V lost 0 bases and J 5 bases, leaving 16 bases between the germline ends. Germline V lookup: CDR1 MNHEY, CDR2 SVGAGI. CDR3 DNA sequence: TGTGCCAGCAGTTACTCGGGGAGGGGGGCGAGGACTGAAGCTTTCTTT. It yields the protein CASSYSGRGARTEAFF.

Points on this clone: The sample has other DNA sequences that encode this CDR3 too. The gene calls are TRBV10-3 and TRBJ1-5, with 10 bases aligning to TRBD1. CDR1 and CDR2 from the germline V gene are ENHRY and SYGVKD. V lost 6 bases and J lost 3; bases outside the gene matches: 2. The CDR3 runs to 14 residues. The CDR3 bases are TGTGCCATCAGAGGGACAGGGGACAATCAGCCCCAGCATTTT. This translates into CAIRGTGDNQPQHF.

The CDR3 region has the DNA TGCAGCGAGTTACCGGGACAGTTTCACTACGAGCAGTACTTC. Amino acid sequence: CSELPGQFHYEQYF. The chain is built from TRBV29-1 and TRBJ2-7, with 7 nucleotides matching TRBD1. The CDR3 runs 14 residues. The trim removed 7 bases at V and 3 bases at J, leaving 12 bases unmatched. The germline gives CDR1 SQVTM, CDR2 ANQGSEA.

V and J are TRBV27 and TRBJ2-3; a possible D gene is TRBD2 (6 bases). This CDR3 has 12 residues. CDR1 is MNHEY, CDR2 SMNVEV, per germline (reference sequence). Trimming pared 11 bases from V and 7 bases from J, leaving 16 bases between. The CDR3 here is CAVGAGRNTQYF. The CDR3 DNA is TGTGCCGTCGGGGCAGGGAGGAATACGCAGTATTTT.

The CDR3 spells CASSLGHRTATGANVLTF. The CDR3 DNA reads as TGTGCCAGCAGCTTAGGACATCGGACAGCCACTGGGGCCAACGTCCTGACTTTC. The chain links TRBV7-6 to TRBJ2-6; possible D gene TRBD1, 6 bases. The CDR3 is 18 residues long. V was trimmed by 1 base and J by 2 bases, leaving 15 bases between them. Germline V gives CDR1 SGHVS, CDR2 FNYEAQ.